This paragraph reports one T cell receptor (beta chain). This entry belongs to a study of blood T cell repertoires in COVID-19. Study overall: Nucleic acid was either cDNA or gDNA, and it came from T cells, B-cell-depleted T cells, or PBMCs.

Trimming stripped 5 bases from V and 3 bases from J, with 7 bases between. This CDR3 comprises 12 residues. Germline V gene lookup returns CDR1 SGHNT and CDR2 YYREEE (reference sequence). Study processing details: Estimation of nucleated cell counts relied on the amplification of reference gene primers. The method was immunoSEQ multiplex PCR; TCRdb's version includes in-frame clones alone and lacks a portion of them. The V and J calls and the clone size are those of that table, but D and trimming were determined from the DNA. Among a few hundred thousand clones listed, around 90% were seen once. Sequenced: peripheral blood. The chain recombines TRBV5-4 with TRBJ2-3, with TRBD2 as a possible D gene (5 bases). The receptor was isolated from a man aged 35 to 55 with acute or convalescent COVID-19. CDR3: CASRRGTDTQYF. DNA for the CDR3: TGTGCCAGCAGACGGGGAACAGATACGCAGTATTTT.